These 18 T cell receptor beta chains came from one sample sequenced in a study of cytomegalovirus exposure and HLA in healthy donors (dated by TCRdb to between 2016 and 2019). Library generation was performed with the immunoSEQ multiplex PCR assay. For the multiplex PCR, a mixture combining 60 forward primers for TCR Vbeta segments and 13 reverse primers for TCR Jbeta segments was used. The immuneACCESS repertoire file appears here via TCRdb, limited to in-frame rearrangements. These files lack a portion of the clones; in checked studies, under half of the deficit traces to unresolved V genes, and the cause of the others is not known. This sample is represented by 69,000 or so clones; roughly 68% of them were singletons. The top ten constitute roughly 10% of the sample. The sequencing sample was made of PBMCs. These receptors all stem from an older woman in good health and CMV-seropositive.

Only a few counts were recorded for this clone. CDR3 amino acids: CASSLRTEAFF. CDR3 sequence (DNA): TGTGCCAGCAGTTTACGGACTGAAGCTTTCTTT. The chain links TRBV28 to TRBJ1-1, with D unclear. CDR1 and CDR2 from the germline V gene are MDHEN and SYDVKM. The CDR3 has 11 residues. V lost 2 bases and J lost 5, with 3 bases in between.

This chain connects TRBV12-5 to TRBJ1-2; TRBD1 is a possible D gene (6 bases). Per germline, CDR1 LGHNT and CDR2 FRNRAP. This CDR3 has 14 amino acids. Trimming stripped 0 bases from V and 4 bases from J, with 9 bases between. CDR3 DNA: TGTGCTAGTGGTTTGGTAACAGGGACCTATGGCTACACCTTC. Amino acid sequence: CASGLVTGTYGYTF.

The chain carries TRBV7-9 and TRBJ2-2; TRBD1 matches 9 bases. Germline V lookup: CDR1 SEHNR, CDR2 FQNEAQ (reference sequence). Germline trimming cut 5 bases from V and 6 bases from J; bases unmatched to any gene: 7. This CDR3 is 15 amino acids long. The CDR3 reads CASSSRDRVAGELFF. The CDR3 DNA reads as TGTGCCAGCAGCAGCCGGGACAGGGTGGCCGGGGAGCTGTTTTTT.

J is TRBJ2-1 and V is TRBV29-1; D may be TRBD1 (6 bases). The CDR3 extends over 11 amino acids. Germline V CDR1 and CDR2: SQVTM, ANQGSEA. Trimming took off 6 bases at V and 7 bases at J, with 10 bases between the two ends. The CDR3 reads CSVRTDNEQFF. The CDR3 nucleotides read TGCAGCGTAAGGACAGATAATGAGCAGTTCTTC.

The CDR3 coding sequence is TGTGCCAGCTCACCTTCTGGGGGGAGCAATCAGCCCCAGCATTTT. It yields the protein CASSPSGGSNQPQHF. The chain recombines TRBV18 with TRBJ1-5; D possibly corresponds to TRBD1 (5 bases). CDR1 and CDR2 from the germline V gene are KGHSH and LQKENI. The CDR3 is 15 residues long. The V end was cut by 3 bases, the J end by 1 base, with 10 bases between.

The V gene is TRBV5-4, the J gene TRBJ2-2, with D possibly TRBD2 on 5 matching bases. The germline gives CDR1 SGHNT, CDR2 YYREEE (reference sequence). The CDR3 sequence is 13 residues long. Deletions cut 4 bases from V and 5 bases from J, with 9 bases between. CDR3 in amino acids: CASSPSGTGELFF. The CDR3 DNA follows: TGTGCCAGCAGCCCCTCGGGGACCGGGGAGCTGTTTTTT.

This chain joins TRBV5-4 and TRBJ2-7, with D possibly TRBD2 on 5 matching bases. Germline assignment: CDR1 SGHNT and CDR2 YYREEE (reference sequence). This CDR3 contains 11 residues. V lost 5 bases and J lost 5, with 8 bases in between. CDR3 loop: CASRGGDEQYF. The CDR3 bases are TGTGCCAGCAGAGGAGGTGACGAGCAGTACTTC.

The chain uses TRBV4-1 and TRBJ1-5; tentative D call: TRBD1 (5 bases). Germline V gives CDR1 MGHRA, CDR2 YSYEKL. The germline V and J ends were trimmed by 4 bases and 2 bases, with 12 bases remaining between them. The CDR3 is 15 residues long. CDR3 bases: TGCGCCAGCAGCCCTCAACAGGAAGGCAATCAGCCCCAGCATTTT. Translating gives CASSPQQEGNQPQHF.

The genes are TRBV5-1 and TRBJ1-6; D not resolved. V lost 2 bases, J lost 5 bases, and 8 bases lay in between. Germline V gene sequence: CDR1 SGHRS, CDR2 YFSETQ. The CDR3 length is 14 residues. The DNA of the CDR3 is TGCGCCAGCAGCTTAAATAGTGATAATTCACCCCTCCACTTT. Translating gives CASSLNSDNSPLHF.

In this sample, this clone turned up a few times. CDR3 protein: CAWSRGQGFQPQHF. The CDR3 DNA is TGTGCCTGGAGTCGTGGACAGGGTTTTCAGCCCCAGCATTTT. The V call is TRBV30, the J call TRBJ1-5; 8 bases match TRBD1. Germline V gene sequence: CDR1 GTSNPN, CDR2 SVGIG (reference sequence). V shed 2 bases and J 6 bases; nucleotides not matched to a gene: 6. CDR3 length equals 14 residues.

J is TRBJ2-7 and V is TRBV5-6, with D possibly matching TRBD1 (6 bases). Germline V gene sequence: CDR1 SGHDT, CDR2 YYEEEE. The V gene lost 3 bases and the J gene lost 1 base, with 8 bases spanning the gap. The CDR3 runs to 13 residues. CDR3 protein: CASSYRVSYEQYF. The CDR3 DNA follows: TGTGCCAGCAGCTACAGGGTATCCTACGAGCAGTACTTC.

Turning to this clone: This CDR3 fails to terminate in the conserved phenylalanine or tryptophan, so it likely reflects a read error. No DNA is shown, since the ends of the CDR3 on it are uncertain; the CDR3 is the one TCRdb lists. The rearrangement links TRBV4-1 to TRBJ1-6. The CDR3 is 15 amino acids in total, end residues counted. Germline CDR1 reads MGHRA; CDR2 reads YSYEKL. CDR3 amino acids: CASSQDPGGWSPLQV.

This rearrangement joins TRBV12-5 to TRBJ2-7, with D perhaps TRBD1 (6 bases). The CDR3 covers 13 residues. Germline CDR1 LGHNT, CDR2 FRNRAP. V lost 1 base, J lost 5 bases, and 9 bases lay in between. CDR3 in amino acids: CASGLGTVHEQYF. The CDR3 DNA follows: TGTGCTAGTGGTTTGGGGACAGTTCACGAGCAGTACTTC.

The V and J genes are TRBV28 and TRBJ1-4, with 8 bases that match TRBD1. V shed 4 bases, J shed 5 bases, and the junction held 6 bases outside the gene matches. The CDR3 has 15 amino acids. Germline CDR1 and CDR2: MDHEN and SYDVKM. Here the CDR3 reads CASSSPGGLNEKLFF. The CDR3 coding sequence is TGTGCCAGCAGTTCTCCAGGGGGCTTAAATGAAAAACTGTTTTTT.

The chain recombines TRBV30 with TRBJ1-1; 8 bases align to TRBD1. CDR1 GTSNPN and CDR2 SVGIG come from the germline V gene (reference sequence). V lost 2 bases, J lost 5 bases, and 7 bases stayed unmatched. CDR3 length: 14 residues. The CDR3 here is CAWSKTGDWTEAFF. The CDR3, as DNA: TGTGCCTGGAGTAAGACAGGGGATTGGACTGAAGCTTTCTTT.

CDR3 bases: TGTGCCAGCAGCAGGGGTTTCACTGAAGCTTTCTTT. As protein: CASSRGFTEAFF. The genes are TRBV7-9 and TRBJ1-1; D is possibly TRBD1 (5 bases). This CDR3 has 12 residues. V was pared by 5 bases and J by 4 bases, with 8 bases between. In germline, CDR1 is SEHNR, CDR2 FQNEAQ (reference sequence).

J is TRBJ2-7 and V is TRBV2; D might be TRBD1 (6 bases). Trimming removed 6 bases from V and 3 bases from J, with 12 bases in between. The CDR3 runs 13 residues. CDR1 and CDR2 (germline): SNHLY, FYNNEI. The CDR3 here is CASRWDTLYEQYF. Here the CDR3 DNA reads TGTGCCAGCAGGTGGGACACGCTCTACGAGCAGTACTTC.

The DNA of the CDR3 is TGTGCCAGTAGTATAGTGGCTAGCGGGAGGGCAGGTACGCAGTATTTT. It translates to CASSIVASGRAGTQYF. V usage is TRBV19 and J usage is TRBJ2-3; TRBD2 aligns across 12 bases. Germline assignment: CDR1 LNHDA and CDR2 SQIVND (reference sequence). Trimming took 1 base from V and 8 from J; bases not matched to a gene: 7. The CDR3 has 16 residues.